One TCR beta chain is described in this entry. The sample is drawn from a study of blood T cell repertoires in COVID-19. Whole-study context: T cells, B-cell-depleted T cells, or PBMCs provided the cDNA or gDNA that served as material.

Libraries were prepared by immunoSEQ multiplex PCR; TCRdb keeps only in-frame clonotypes and omits some of them. Among roughly 200,000 clones listed, more than 75% were seen once. Germline CDR1 is SEHNR and CDR2 is FQNEAQ (reference sequence). The ends lost 4 bases at V and 6 bases at J; junction bases unmatched: 2. This CDR3 has 13 residues. The clonotype was recovered from a person aged 70 to 85 with COVID-19, enrolled during active disease. The rearrangement links TRBV7-9 to TRBJ2-7; the match to TRBD1 covers 11 bases. Sequenced sample: peripheral blood. In DNA form, the CDR3 reads TGTGCCAGCAGCTGGACAGGGGGCGCCGAGCAGTACTTC. This encodes CASSWTGGAEQYF.